This T cell receptor beta chain was sequenced during a study of T cell clusters in autoimmune cytopenias. Whole-study context: A median of about 54,000 TRB reads per sample yielded a median approximately 2,500 distinct clonotypes.

According to its frequency, this clonotype is medium-sized (0.01 to 0.1%). TRB was amplified by touch-down multiplex PCR, primer pools A and B combined. One entry per CDR3 protein, without DNA, is what TCRdb gives after re-calling the multiplex PCR reads. This repertoire includes under 14,000 distinct CDR3 sequences. TRB amplification used approximately 250 ng of peripheral blood genomic DNA. This same sample was also taken into another study, of T cell repertoires in aging, cancer and after chemotherapy. That study reports: Repeat sampling of healthy donors over several months to years showed clear clonal overlap. Millions of TCR reads were in the whole dataset. Median generation probability rose over the chemotherapy interval in each cancer cohort, suggesting rebound thymic output.

The receptor comes from a human donor in good health. The source material was peripheral blood.

The CDR3 protein is CSVEARRTGKTEAFF. This chain joins TRBV29-1 and TRBJ1-1; as DNA is missing, the TRBD1 call by TCRdb cannot be tested. CDR1 SQVTM and CDR2 ANQGSEA come from the germline V gene. The CDR3 covers 15 residues.